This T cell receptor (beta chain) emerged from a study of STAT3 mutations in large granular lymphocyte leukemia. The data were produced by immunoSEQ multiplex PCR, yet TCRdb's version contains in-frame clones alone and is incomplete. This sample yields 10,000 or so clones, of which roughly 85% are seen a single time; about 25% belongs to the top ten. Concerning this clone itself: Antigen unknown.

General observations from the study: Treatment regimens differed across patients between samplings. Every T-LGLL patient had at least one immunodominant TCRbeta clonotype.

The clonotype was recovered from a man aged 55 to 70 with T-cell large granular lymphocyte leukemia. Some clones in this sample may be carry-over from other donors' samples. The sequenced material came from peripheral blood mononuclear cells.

As DNA, the CDR3 is TGTGCCAGCAGCCCACGGACGGCTAGGCACGAGCAGTACTTC. It codes for CASSPRTARHEQYF. The gene calls are TRBV28 and TRBJ2-7; D remains unclear. Germline values: CDR1 MDHEN, CDR2 SYDVKM. The V end lost 6 bases, the J end lost 5 bases, and 17 bases lay between the germline ends. The CDR3 extends over 14 amino acids.